The clone carrying this TCR beta chain showed up many times. Its target is not known. Isolation of naive CD8 T cells was achieved by sorting on a CD8+CD4-CCR7+CD45RA+ phenotype. The source of the sample is a study of molecular identifiers for immune sequencing clone quantification. For the study at large: Split five ways in replicates, RNA from about 20,000 or 100,000 naive CD8 cells had four portions sequenced. Study-wide findings and caveats: Detecting spiked Jurkat TCR RNA from one cell among about 910,000 naive cells was reportedly possible. Because of identical TCR molecules sharing a barcode, sizes of highly expanded clones could be underestimated.

V was pared by 5 bases and J by 3 bases, with 18 bases between. The CDR3 extends over 16 amino acids. Looked up from germline, CDR1 is MNHEY and CDR2 is SMNVEV (reference sequence). TCRdb reprocessed the PCR reads via MiXCR and lists one record per CDR3 protein. The table has approximately 630,000 distinct CDR3 sequences, around 25% seen once. This clonotype was obtained from a human donor in good health. Some libraries in this study had Jurkat cell RNA spiked in. The chain employs TRBV27 and TRBJ2-3; tentatively, D is TRBD1 or TRBD2 (5 bases each). Sequenced material: naive CD8+ T cells from blood, with Jurkat cell RNA spiked in. The subset denotes: FACS-sorted CD8+CD4-CCR7+CD45RA+ naive T cells. The CDR3 here is CASSPQTVEGTDTQYF. In DNA, the CDR3 is TGTGCCAGCAGTCCCCAGACAGTAGAGGGTACAGATACGCAGTATTTT.